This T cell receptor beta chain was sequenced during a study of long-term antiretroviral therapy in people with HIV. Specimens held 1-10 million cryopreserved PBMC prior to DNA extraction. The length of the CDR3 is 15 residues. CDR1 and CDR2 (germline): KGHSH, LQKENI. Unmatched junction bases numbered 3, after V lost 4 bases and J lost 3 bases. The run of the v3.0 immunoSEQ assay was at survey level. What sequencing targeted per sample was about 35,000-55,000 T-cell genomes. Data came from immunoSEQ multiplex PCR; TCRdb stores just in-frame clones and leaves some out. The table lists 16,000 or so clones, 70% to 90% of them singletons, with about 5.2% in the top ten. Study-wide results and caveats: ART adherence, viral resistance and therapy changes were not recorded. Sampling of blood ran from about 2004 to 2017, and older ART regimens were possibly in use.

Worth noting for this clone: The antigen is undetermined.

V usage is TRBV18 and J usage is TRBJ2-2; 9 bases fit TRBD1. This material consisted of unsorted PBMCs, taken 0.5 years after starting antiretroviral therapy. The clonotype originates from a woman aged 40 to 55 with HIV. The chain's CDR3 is CASSLDRGYTGELFF. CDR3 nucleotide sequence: TGTGCCAGCTCACTGGACAGGGGATACACCGGGGAGCTGTTTTTT.